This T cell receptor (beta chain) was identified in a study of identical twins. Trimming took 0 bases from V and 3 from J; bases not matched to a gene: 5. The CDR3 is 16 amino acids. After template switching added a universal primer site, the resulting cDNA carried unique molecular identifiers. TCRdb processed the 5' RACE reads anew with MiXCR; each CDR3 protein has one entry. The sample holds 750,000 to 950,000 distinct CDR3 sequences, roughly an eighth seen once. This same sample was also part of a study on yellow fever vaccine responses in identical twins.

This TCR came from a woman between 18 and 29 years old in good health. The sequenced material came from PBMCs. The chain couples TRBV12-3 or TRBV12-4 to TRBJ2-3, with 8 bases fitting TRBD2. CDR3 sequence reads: CASSLALSGRTDTQYF. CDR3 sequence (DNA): TGTGCCAGCAGTTTAGCGCTAAGCGGGAGAACAGATACGCAGTATTTT.